This record concerns one T cell receptor beta chain sequence. Some clones are missing from TCRdb's copy, which holds only in-frame ones; the method was immunoSEQ multiplex PCR. The table includes about 32,000 clones, just over 85% detected once. The sample originates from a study of blood T cell repertoires in COVID-19. The CDR3 consists of 15 residues. The junction had 4 bases not matched to a gene; V was cut back by 0 bases and J by 6 bases. Germline assignment: CDR1 SGHRS and CDR2 YFSETQ. This clonotype was obtained from a woman of 80 years or more with active or convalescent COVID-19. What was sequenced was peripheral blood. The V and J genes are TRBV5-1 and TRBJ2-1; 9 bases are shared with TRBD2. The CDR3 nucleotides are TGCGCCAGCAGCTTGGGGACTAGCGTCTCCAATGAGCAGTTCTTC. Its translation: CASSLGTSVSNEQFF.